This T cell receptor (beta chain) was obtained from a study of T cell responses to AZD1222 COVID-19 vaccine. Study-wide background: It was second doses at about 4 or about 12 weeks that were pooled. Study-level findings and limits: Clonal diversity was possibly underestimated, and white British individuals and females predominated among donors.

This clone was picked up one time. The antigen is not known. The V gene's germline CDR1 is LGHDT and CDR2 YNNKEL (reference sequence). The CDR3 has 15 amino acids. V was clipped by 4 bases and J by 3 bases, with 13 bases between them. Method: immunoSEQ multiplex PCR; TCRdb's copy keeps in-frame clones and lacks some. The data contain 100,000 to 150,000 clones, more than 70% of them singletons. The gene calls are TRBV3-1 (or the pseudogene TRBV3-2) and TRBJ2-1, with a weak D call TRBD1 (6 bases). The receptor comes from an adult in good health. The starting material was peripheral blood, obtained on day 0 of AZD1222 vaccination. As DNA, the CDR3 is TGTGCCAGCAGCCCGTCCAAGGGGGTCTACAATGAGCAGTTCTTC. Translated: CASSPSKGVYNEQFF.